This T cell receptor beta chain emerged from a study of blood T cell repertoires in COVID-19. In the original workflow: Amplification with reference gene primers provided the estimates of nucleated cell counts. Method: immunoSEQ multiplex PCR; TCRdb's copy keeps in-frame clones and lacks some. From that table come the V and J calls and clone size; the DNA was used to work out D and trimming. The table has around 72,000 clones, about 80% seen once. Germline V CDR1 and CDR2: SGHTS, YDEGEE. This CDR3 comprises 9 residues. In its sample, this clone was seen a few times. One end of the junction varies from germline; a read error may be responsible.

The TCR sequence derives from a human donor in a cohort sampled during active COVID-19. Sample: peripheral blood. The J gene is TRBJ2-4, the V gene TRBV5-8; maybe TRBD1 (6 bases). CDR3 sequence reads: CASRRDTPF. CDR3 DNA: TGTGCCAGCAGGAGGGACACCCCCTTC.